These T cell receptor beta chains were read from a single sample in a study of blood T cell repertoires in COVID-19. Sequenced by immunoSEQ multiplex PCR; TCRdb stores in-frame clones only, minus some. The sample has approximately 220,000 clones, 87% seen once; the top ten hold just over 2.5%. The sample consisted of PBMCs or T cells enriched from blood (not recorded which). The receptors originated from a woman in her 30s with acute COVID-19. Each CDR3 is given with its conserved first and last residue. The order of the fields is D gene, V gene, clone size, J gene, CDR3 protein, CDR3 DNA. D genes are given only for firm matches. The size field is filled for only some rows; it gives once, few, many or a size class.

D gene: NA
V gene: TRBV27
clone size: NA
J gene: TRBJ2-7
CDR3 protein: CASSPPGATSEQYF
CDR3 DNA: TGTGCCAGCAGCCCCCCAGGGGCAACCTCCGAGCAGTACTTC

D gene: TRBD1
V gene: TRBV29-1
clone size: NA
J gene: TRBJ1-2
CDR3 protein: CSSRTGGDYGYTF
CDR3 DNA: TGCAGCTCAAGGACAGGGGGGGACTATGGCTACACCTTC

D gene: NA
V gene: TRBV2
clone size: NA
J gene: TRBJ2-3
CDR3 protein: CASSQRQGLSSTDTQYF
CDR3 DNA: TGTGCCAGCAGCCAAAGACAGGGACTGTCTAGCACAGATACGCAGTATTTT

D gene: TRBD1
V gene: TRBV7-2
clone size: NA
J gene: TRBJ1-2
CDR3 protein: CASSLTGEDGYTF
CDR3 DNA: TGTGCCAGCAGCTTAACAGGGGAGGATGGCTACACCTTC

D gene: TRBD1
V gene: TRBV9
clone size: NA
J gene: TRBJ1-4
CDR3 protein: CASSVGGGTANEKLFF
CDR3 DNA: TGTGCCAGCAGCGTAGGTGGCGGGACAGCTAATGAAAAACTGTTTTTT

D gene: NA
V gene: TRBV2
clone size: NA
J gene: TRBJ2-5
CDR3 protein: CASSVGFAETQYF
CDR3 DNA: TGTGCCAGCAGTGTCGGGTTTGCGGAGACCCAGTACTTC

D gene: TRBD1
V gene: TRBV11-2
clone size: NA
J gene: TRBJ1-5
CDR3 protein: CASSSGQGNQPQHF
CDR3 DNA: TGTGCCAGCAGCTCCGGACAGGGCAATCAGCCCCAGCATTTT

D gene: NA
V gene: TRBV6-5
clone size: once
J gene: TRBJ2-7
CDR3 protein: CASRVRDSEQYF
CDR3 DNA: TGTGCCAGCAGGGTCCGAGACAGCGAGCAGTACTTC

D gene: NA
V gene: TRBV7-2
clone size: once
J gene: TRBJ2-2
CDR3 protein: CASSGPRTGELFF
CDR3 DNA: TGTGCCAGCAGCGGCCCGCGGACCGGGGAGCTGTTTTTT

D gene: TRBD1
V gene: TRBV15
clone size: once
J gene: TRBJ1-3
CDR3 protein: CATSTTGEPGNTIYF
CDR3 DNA: TGTGCCACCAGCACCACAGGGGAACCTGGAAACACCATATATTTT

D gene: TRBD1
V gene: TRBV7-6
clone size: NA
J gene: TRBJ2-7
CDR3 protein: CASSPGTGGYEQYF
CDR3 DNA: TGTGCCAGCAGCCCAGGGACAGGGGGATACGAGCAGTACTTC

D gene: NA
V gene: TRBV5-5
clone size: NA
J gene: TRBJ1-1
CDR3 protein: CASSLETGTRYTEAFF
CDR3 DNA: TGTGCCAGCAGCTTGGAAACGGGAACGAGGTACACTGAAGCTTTCTTT

D gene: TRBD1
V gene: TRBV5-8
clone size: NA
J gene: TRBJ1-5
CDR3 protein: CASQQLGQSNSNQPQHF
CDR3 DNA: TGTGCCAGCCAGCAGCTGGGACAGAGCAATAGCAATCAGCCCCAGCATTTT

D gene: TRBD1
V gene: TRBV10-3
clone size: NA
J gene: TRBJ2-7
CDR3 protein: CAISESGTAGKIYEQYF
CDR3 DNA: TGTGCCATCAGTGAGTCGGGGACAGCAGGAAAAATCTACGAGCAGTACTTC

D gene: TRBD1
V gene: TRBV19
clone size: medium-sized
J gene: TRBJ1-2
CDR3 protein: CASSIGDRASYGYTF
CDR3 DNA: TGTGCCAGTAGTATAGGGGACAGGGCTTCGTATGGCTACACCTTC

D gene: NA
V gene: TRBV3-1/TRBV3-2
clone size: NA
J gene: TRBJ1-3
CDR3 protein: CASSRRDGENTIYF
CDR3 DNA: TGTGCCAGCAGCCGGAGGGACGGAGAAAACACCATATATTTT

D gene: NA
V gene: TRBV21-1
clone size: NA
J gene: TRBJ1-2
CDR3 protein: CASSKSGNNYGYTF
CDR3 DNA: TGTGCCAGCAGCAAGTCGGGTAACAACTATGGCTACACCTTC

D gene: NA
V gene: TRBV13
clone size: NA
J gene: TRBJ1-2
CDR3 protein: CASSLPENYGYTF
CDR3 DNA: TGTGCCAGCAGCTTACCAGAAAATTATGGCTACACCTTC

D gene: TRBD1
V gene: TRBV6-5
clone size: NA
J gene: TRBJ2-7
CDR3 protein: CASSPDRGWYEQYF
CDR3 DNA: TGTGCCAGCAGTCCGGACAGGGGATGGTACGAGCAGTACTTC

D gene: TRBD1
V gene: TRBV18
clone size: NA
J gene: TRBJ1-1
CDR3 protein: CASSRPGQGVGAFF
CDR3 DNA: TGTGCCAGCTCTCGACCGGGACAGGGAGTGGGTGCTTTCTTT

D gene: NA
V gene: TRBV18
clone size: NA
J gene: TRBJ1-4
CDR3 protein: CASSRGQTEKLFF
CDR3 DNA: TGTGCCAGCTCGCGCGGACAGACCGAAAAACTGTTTTTT

D gene: NA
V gene: TRBV7-9
clone size: NA
J gene: TRBJ1-3
CDR3 protein: CASSSQISRAGNTIYF
CDR3 DNA: TGTGCCAGCAGCTCCCAGATATCGCGGGCGGGAAACACCATATATTTT

D gene: NA
V gene: TRBV2
clone size: NA
J gene: TRBJ2-3
CDR3 protein: CASVSTGGTDTQYF
CDR3 DNA: TGTGCCAGCGTTTCTACAGGCGGCACAGATACGCAGTATTTT

D gene: NA
V gene: TRBV30
clone size: few
J gene: TRBJ1-2
CDR3 protein: CAWTPGLSNYGYTF
CDR3 DNA: TGTGCCTGGACCCCGGGACTGTCCAACTATGGCTACACCTTC

D gene: NA
V gene: TRBV6-5
clone size: NA
J gene: TRBJ2-7
CDR3 protein: CASAGDTYEQYF
CDR3 DNA: TGTGCCAGCGCAGGCGACACCTACGAGCAGTACTTC

D gene: NA
V gene: TRBV10-1
clone size: NA
J gene: TRBJ2-7
CDR3 protein: CASSDGGRKLEEQYF
CDR3 DNA: TGCGCCAGCAGTGACGGGGGACGGAAGCTTGAAGAGCAGTACTTC

D gene: NA
V gene: TRBV29-1
clone size: NA
J gene: TRBJ1-2
CDR3 protein: CSVEVQGISDYGYTF
CDR3 DNA: TGCAGCGTTGAAGTCCAGGGGATAAGCGACTATGGCTACACCTTC

D gene: TRBD1
V gene: TRBV4-1
clone size: few
J gene: TRBJ1-2
CDR3 protein: CASSQGDRGPNYGYTF
CDR3 DNA: TGCGCCAGCAGCCAAGGGGACAGGGGGCCCAACTATGGCTACACCTTC

D gene: NA
V gene: TRBV10-3
clone size: NA
J gene: TRBJ1-1
CDR3 protein: CAGRPDRQNTEAFF
CDR3 DNA: TGTGCCGGCCGACCGGACAGACAGAACACTGAAGCTTTCTTT

D gene: NA
V gene: TRBV9
clone size: NA
J gene: TRBJ1-2
CDR3 protein: CASSPEPGGRRYTF
CDR3 DNA: TGTGCCAGCAGCCCAGAACCCGGGGGGAGACGATACACCTTC

D gene: NA
V gene: TRBV7-9
clone size: NA
J gene: TRBJ2-7
CDR3 protein: CASSHAFSSSYEQYF
CDR3 DNA: TGTGCCAGCAGCCACGCTTTCTCCAGCTCCTACGAGCAGTACTTC

D gene: NA
V gene: TRBV3-1/TRBV3-2
clone size: NA
J gene: TRBJ1-2
CDR3 protein: CASSQGDYGYTF
CDR3 DNA: TGTGCCAGCAGCCAAGGAGACTATGGCTACACCTTC

D gene: NA
V gene: TRBV21-1
clone size: NA
J gene: TRBJ1-4
CDR3 protein: CAPSDSRPSNAKLFF
CDR3 DNA: TGTGCCCCCTCGGACAGTCGACCTTCAAACGCAAAACTGTTTTTT

D gene: TRBD1
V gene: TRBV4-3
clone size: once
J gene: TRBJ2-5
CDR3 protein: CASSQVFGRQGETQYF
CDR3 DNA: TGCGCCAGCAGCCAAGTGTTCGGTCGACAGGGAGAGACCCAGTACTTC

D gene: NA
V gene: TRBV5-6
clone size: NA
J gene: TRBJ2-1
CDR3 protein: CASSVDLGGQFF
CDR3 DNA: TGTGCCAGCAGCGTCGACCTCGGAGGGCAGTTCTTC

D gene: NA
V gene: TRBV6-5
clone size: NA
J gene: TRBJ2-7
CDR3 protein: CASRDSEVEQYF
CDR3 DNA: TGTGCCAGCAGGGACAGCGAAGTCGAGCAGTACTTC

D gene: NA
V gene: TRBV6-2/TRBV6-3
clone size: once
J gene: TRBJ2-5
CDR3 protein: CASSYPHSGFGRVTQYF
CDR3 DNA: TGTGCCAGCAGTTACCCCCACTCGGGGTTTGGTAGGGTGACCCAGTACTTC